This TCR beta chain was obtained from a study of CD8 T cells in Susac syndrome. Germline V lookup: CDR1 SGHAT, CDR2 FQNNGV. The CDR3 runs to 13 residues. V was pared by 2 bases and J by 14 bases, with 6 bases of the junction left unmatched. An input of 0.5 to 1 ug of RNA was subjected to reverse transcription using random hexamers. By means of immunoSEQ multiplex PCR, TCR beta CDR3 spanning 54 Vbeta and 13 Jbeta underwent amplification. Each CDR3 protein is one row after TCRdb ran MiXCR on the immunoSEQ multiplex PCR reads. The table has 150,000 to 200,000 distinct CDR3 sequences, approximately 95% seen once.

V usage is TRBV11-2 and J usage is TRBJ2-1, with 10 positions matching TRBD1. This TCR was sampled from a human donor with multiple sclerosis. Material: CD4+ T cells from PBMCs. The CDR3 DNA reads TGTGCCAGCAGCTTACTATCCGGGACAGGGGAGTTCTTC. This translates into CASSLLSGTGEFF.